One and the same sample provided the 24 T cell receptor beta chains below, sequenced in a study of OX40 agonist ivuxolimab in advanced cancers. The table came from immunoSEQ multiplex PCR; TCRdb's copy has only in-frame clones and leaves some out. Of some 16,000 clones listed, 75% to 85% were seen once; the top ten hold around 11%. The specimen was CD4+ or CD8+ T cells sorted from blood, collected in a trial of the OX40 agonist ivuxolimab. These receptors were taken from an adult with an advanced solid tumor such as melanoma, head and neck, liver or kidney cancer.

V usage is TRBV2 and J usage is TRBJ2-1; no clear D. V lost 5 bases and J lost 8, with 10 bases in between. CDR3 length: 12 amino acids. Germline CDR1 and CDR2: SNHLY and FYNNEI. The DNA for the CDR3 is TGTGCCAGCAGTTCTATTGAGGATGAGCAGTTCTTC. The encoded protein is CASSSIEDEQFF.

V is TRBV28 and J is TRBJ2-7; tentatively, D is TRBD1 (5 bases). This CDR3 spans 12 amino acids. The V and J ends lost 1 base and 5 bases respectively, with 6 bases between them. Germline V gives CDR1 MDHEN, CDR2 SYDVKM. As DNA, the CDR3 is TGTGCCAGCAGTTTATTAGGGGACGAGCAGTACTTC. Translating gives CASSLLGDEQYF.

The V call is TRBV5-5, the J call TRBJ2-7, with D possibly matching TRBD2 (5 bases). From germline, CDR1 is SGHKS and CDR2 YYEKEE (reference sequence). Trimming took off 0 bases at V and 4 bases at J, with 14 bases between the two ends. The CDR3 spans 15 residues. The CDR3, as DNA: TGTGCCAGCAGCTTGGATTGGGGTCGGGGATACGAGCAGTACTTC. Translated: CASSLDWGRGYEQYF.

This clone was counted only a few times. The V gene is TRBV6-6, the J gene TRBJ1-4, with 7 bases that match TRBD1. Germline assignment: CDR1 MNHNY and CDR2 SVGAGI (reference sequence). The CDR3 sequence is 14 residues long. V lost 5 bases, J lost 8 bases, and 8 bases stayed unmatched. DNA for the CDR3: TGTGCCAGCAGTGACACAGGGGTCGGAGAAAAACTGTTTTTT. Amino acids: CASSDTGVGEKLFF.

The chain has TRBV7-6 and TRBJ2-7; 9 nucleotides align to TRBD2. The length of the CDR3 is 14 residues. Losses at the gene ends were 5 bases for V and 3 bases for J; bases not matched to a gene: 5. Germline V lookup: CDR1 SGHVS, CDR2 FNYEAQ. CDR3 amino acids: CASSPGTSLYEQYF. In DNA form, the CDR3 reads TGTGCCAGCAGCCCCGGGACTAGCCTCTACGAGCAGTACTTC.

The chain uses TRBV27 and TRBJ1-4, with 7 bases lining up with TRBD1. Per germline, CDR1 MNHEY and CDR2 SMNVEV (reference sequence). This CDR3 region has 14 residues. The trim removed 6 bases at V and 5 bases at J, leaving 6 bases unmatched. CDR3 DNA: TGTGCCAGCAGCCCGACAGGGTGGAATGAAAAACTGTTTTTT. Translating it yields CASSPTGWNEKLFF.

Only one count was recorded for this clone. V is TRBV7-8 and J is TRBJ2-7; D not resolved. V dropped 2 bases and J dropped 2 bases, with 13 bases sitting between them. CDR3 length equals 15 residues. In germline, CDR1 is SGHVS, CDR2 FQNEAQ. CDR3 amino acids: CASSLSAAPPYEQYF. The CDR3 region has the DNA TGTGCCAGCAGCTTAAGTGCGGCCCCGCCCTACGAGCAGTACTTC.

Relative to its sample, this clone is medium-sized. This chain joins TRBV6-5 and TRBJ1-1; 8 bases agree with TRBD1. Germline CDR1 and CDR2: MNHEY and SVGAGI. Losses at the gene ends were 5 bases for V and 7 bases for J; bases not matched to a gene: 9. The CDR3 consists of 14 residues. The CDR3 spells CASSLDRVGDEAFF. The CDR3 DNA is TGTGCCAGCAGTCTGGACAGGGTAGGGGATGAAGCTTTCTTT.

The chain carries TRBV6-1 and TRBJ2-1; D uncertain. V lost 10 bases and J lost 6, with 13 bases in between. The length of the CDR3 is 12 residues. Per the germline V gene, CDR1 is MNHNS and CDR2 is SASEGT. CDR3 loop: CATEGPTNEQFF. CDR3 nucleotide sequence: TGTGCCACAGAAGGACCAACCAATGAGCAGTTCTTC.

The J gene is TRBJ1-1, the V gene TRBV13, with D possibly TRBD1 on 5 matching bases. This CDR3 is 17 amino acids long. Germline CDR1 is PRHDT and CDR2 is FYEKMQ (reference sequence). V was cut by 1 base and J by 1 base, with 16 bases left in between. The CDR3 DNA reads as TGTGCCAGCAGCTTAGAAGGGTCAGAGGGGTGGAACACTGAAGCTTTCTTT. It encodes CASSLEGSEGWNTEAFF.

V gene TRBV4-2 combines with J gene TRBJ2-1; possibly TRBD1 for D (6 bases). Per the germline V gene, CDR1 is LGHNA and CDR2 is YNFKEQ. This CDR3 comprises 17 residues. Trimming removed 0 bases from V and 6 bases from J, with 18 bases in between. For the CDR3, the DNA is TGTGCCAGCAGCCAAGATTGGGCAGGGGTCGGGTTCAATGAGCAGTTCTTC. Its translation: CASSQDWAGVGFNEQFF.

The chain links TRBV6-5 to TRBJ2-7, with TRBD1 matching over 7 bases. CDR3 length: 13 residues. The ends lost 7 bases at V and 7 bases at J; junction bases unmatched: 10. Looked up from germline, CDR1 is MNHEY and CDR2 is SVGAGI. The CDR3 nucleotides read TGTGCCAGCACCCCATCCGGACAGGAGGAGCAGTACTTC. Protein: CASTPSGQEEQYF.

By share, this clone counts as medium-sized (0.01 to 0.1%). The chain carries TRBV29-1 and TRBJ2-7; D perhaps matches TRBD2 (6 bases). Trimming shortened V by 3 bases and J by 2 bases, and 14 bases separated the two germline ends. Germline V gives CDR1 SQVTM, CDR2 ANQGSEA. The CDR3 consists of 14 residues. CDR3 amino acids: CSVETPAGPYEQYF. DNA for the CDR3: TGCAGCGTTGAGACCCCGGCGGGGCCCTACGAGCAGTACTTC.

This chain links TRBV6-6 with TRBJ2-2, with TRBD1 as a possible D gene (6 bases). This CDR3 is 14 amino acids long. Germline-derived CDR1 and CDR2 are MNHNY and SVGAGI (reference sequence). The germline V and J ends were trimmed by 0 bases and 5 bases, with 7 bases remaining between them. For the CDR3, the DNA is TGTGCCAGCAGTTACTCAGGGGGTACCGGGGAGCTGTTTTTT. Its protein is CASSYSGGTGELFF.

A single count supports this clone. The chain carries TRBV10-3 and TRBJ1-1; D is undetermined. CDR1 ENHRY and CDR2 SYGVKD come from the germline V gene. Trimming removed 4 bases at V and 1 base at J, with 13 bases between. The CDR3 consists of 15 residues. The CDR3 loop is CAISASGEPNTEAFF. In DNA form, the CDR3 reads TGTGCCATCAGTGCTTCCGGGGAGCCGAACACTGAAGCTTTCTTT.

The V and J genes are TRBV13 and TRBJ2-7, with a possible D match to TRBD1 (5 bases). Per germline, CDR1 PRHDT and CDR2 FYEKMQ (reference sequence). CDR3 length: 17 residues. Trimming took 0 bases from V and 3 from J, leaving 18 bases between them. The chain's CDR3 is CASSLGLMGITGYEQYF. The CDR3 coding sequence is TGTGCCAGCAGCTTAGGCCTAATGGGAATAACAGGCTACGAGCAGTACTTC. Together with reference TRBV13 and TRBJ2-7, the CDR3 gives the full variable domain: AAGVIQSPRHLIKEKRETATLKCYPIPRHDTVYWYQQGPGQDPQFLISFYEKMQSDKGSIPDRFSAQQFSDYHSELNMSSLELGDSALYFCASSLGLMGITGYEQYFGPGTRLTVT.

Worth noting for this clone: The junction and the germline gene differ at one end; a read error may be behind it. The chain combines TRBV10-3 with TRBJ2-5; TRBD1 matches 8 bases. CDR1 is ENHRY and CDR2 is SYGVKD in the germline V gene. The CDR3 covers 15 residues. The CDR3 sequence is CAISPGQGGQEAQYF. The DNA for the CDR3 is TGTGCCATCAGCCCCGGACAGGGAGGCCAAGAGGCCCAGTACTTC.

The CDR3 nucleotides are TGTGCCAGCAGTGAGACAGGATCGACCTACAATGAGCAGTTCTTC. Its translation: CASSETGSTYNEQFF. The gene calls are TRBV5-8 and TRBJ2-1; tentatively, D is TRBD1 (6 bases). CDR1 is SGHTS and CDR2 is YDEGEE in the germline V gene. Trimming took 5 bases from V and 2 from J, leaving 14 bases between them. The CDR3 has 15 amino acids. The full variable domain, rest sourced from reference TRBV5-8 and TRBJ2-1, is EAGVTQSPTHLIKTRGQQATLRCSPISGHTSVYWYQQALGLGLQFLLWYDEGEERNRGNFPPRFSGRQFPNYSSELNVNALELEDSALYLCASSETGSTYNEQFFGPGTRLTVL.

This chain uses TRBV4-3 with TRBJ2-6; no clear D. The CDR3 length is 16 residues. Trimming removed 3 bases from V and 1 base from J, with 10 bases in between. Looked up from germline, CDR1 is LGHNA and CDR2 is YSLEER. CDR3 sequence reads: CASSHDRWSGANVLTF. Written as DNA, the CDR3 is TGCGCCAGCAGCCATGACCGGTGGTCTGGGGCCAACGTCCTGACTTTC.

The chain is built from TRBV6-6 and TRBJ1-2; TRBD1 matches 7 bases. V lost 0 bases and J lost 4; bases outside the gene matches: 8. Germline CDR1 and CDR2: MNHNY and SVGAGI (reference sequence). The CDR3 consists of 16 residues. The CDR3 sequence is CASSYSPGGPFYGYTF. The CDR3 DNA reads TGTGCCAGCAGTTACTCCCCAGGGGGTCCATTCTATGGCTACACCTTC.

This chain uses TRBV5-6 with TRBJ1-6; 11 nucleotides match TRBD1. Trimming at V came to 5 bases and at J to 6 bases, leaving 4 bases not matched to a gene. The CDR3 totals 15 residues. Germline-derived CDR1 and CDR2 are SGHDT and YYEEEE. The CDR3 coding sequence is TGTGCCAGCAGATTTGGGACAGGGGGTAATTCACCCCTCCACTTT. Amino acid sequence: CASRFGTGGNSPLHF.

Notes on this clone: With a far larger clone one base away, a read error is the likely cause. The chain links TRBV5-4 to TRBJ2-7; D remains ambiguous. The ends were cut back, 4 bases at V and 5 bases at J, with 10 bases in the middle. CDR3 length: 12 residues. CDR1 SGHNT and CDR2 YYREEE come from the germline V gene (reference sequence). This CDR3 reads CASSTEGNEQYF. The CDR3, as DNA: TGTGCCAGCAGCACGGAAGGGAACGAGCAGTACTTC.

This clone came up a few times. CDR3 DNA sequence: TGTGCCAGCAGCCTCCTGCACACTGAAGCTTTCTTT. Translating gives CASSLLHTEAFF. V gene TRBV7-9 combines with J gene TRBJ1-1; D is ambiguous. Germline V gene sequence: CDR1 SEHNR, CDR2 FQNEAQ (reference sequence). There are 12 residues in the CDR3. Between the trimmed V and J ends, which lost 5 bases and 3 bases, there was a span of 7 bases.

The chain joins TRBV13 to TRBJ2-2, with D perhaps matching TRBD1 or TRBD2 (5 bases each). Trimming removed 5 bases at V and 4 bases at J, with 17 bases between. This CDR3 comprises 16 residues. Germline loops: CDR1 PRHDT, CDR2 FYEKMQ (reference sequence). As DNA, the CDR3 is TGTGCCAGCAGCCCTGAGGGTGTGAGGGGCACCGGGGAGCTGTTTTTT. It encodes CASSPEGVRGTGELFF.